The rows below give T cell receptor beta chains drawn from one sample of a study of cytomegalovirus exposure and HLA in healthy donors. Repertoires were generated with immunoSEQ multiplex PCR, while TCRdb's copy carries only in-frame clones and drops some. The data hold some 190,000 clones, with around nine tenths observed a single time. The sequenced sample consisted of PBMCs. The receptors here all came from a woman in her late teens or twenties in good health and CMV-seronegative. Both conserved end residues are part of each CDR3. The order of the fields is V gene, D gene, CDR3 length, clone size, J gene, CDR3 DNA, CDR3 protein. D genes are given only for firm matches. Size tells how often a clone was seen (once, few, many) or the class of an expanded clone, and some rows leave it out.

TRBV6-5	-	13	-	TRBJ2-7	TGTGCCAGCAGTTACTCGACGGCAGGGGAGCAGTACTTC	CASSYSTAGEQYF
TRBV14	-	21	once	TRBJ2-3	TGTGCCAGCAGCCAAGGGTATGGGACGTATGCCGGGACAAACCCTGCAGATACGCAGTATTTT	CASSQGYGTYAGTNPADTQYF
TRBV9	TRBD1	16	-	TRBJ2-3	TGTGCCAGCAGCGTAACGGGACAGGTCCCCACAGATACGCAGTATTTT	CASSVTGQVPTDTQYF
TRBV9	-	13	-	TRBJ1-1	TGTGCCAGCAGCGTACAGGTGAACACTGAAGCTTTCTTT	CASSVQVNTEAFF
TRBV25-1	-	15	-	TRBJ2-2	TGTGCCAGCAGGTCGGAGACAGCGAACACCGGGGAGCTGTTTTTT	CASRSETANTGELFF
TRBV29-1	-	13	few	TRBJ2-1	TGCAGCGTTGAAGGGGAGGGGGGGGGTGAGCAGTTCTTC	CSVEGEGGGEQFF
TRBV7-6	TRBD2	17	-	TRBJ2-2	TGTGCCAGCAGCCCCGTTAGCGGGGGCCTTACCACCGGGGAGCTGTTTTTT	CASSPVSGGLTTGELFF
TRBV29-1	TRBD2	13	-	TRBJ2-7	TGCAGCGTTATCCCTAGCGGGAGCTACGAGCAGTACTTC	CSVIPSGSYEQYF
TRBV30	-	12	-	TRBJ2-7	TGTGCCTGGAGTCACGGACAGCACGAGCAGTACTTC	CAWSHGQHEQYF
TRBV7-9	TRBD2	18	-	TRBJ2-2	TGTGCCAGCAGCCTCCCCCTAGCGGGAGGCCAGGCGACCGGGGAGCTGTTTTTT	CASSLPLAGGQATGELFF
TRBV6-5	-	12	-	TRBJ2-7	TGTGCCAGCAATCAAGGGGGCTACGAGCAGTACTTC	CASNQGGYEQYF
TRBV6-5	TRBD1	15	-	TRBJ2-7	TGTGCCAGCAGTTACTCGTGGACAGGGCCCTACGAGCAGTACTTC	CASSYSWTGPYEQYF
TRBV5-1	TRBD2	16	-	TRBJ2-1	TGCGCCAGCAGCCCGCTAGCGGGAGGGGTCTACAATGAGCAGTTCTTC	CASSPLAGGVYNEQFF
TRBV29-1	-	11	few	TRBJ1-2	TGCAGCGTTCGAACCGGGGGAGGCTACACCTTC	CSVRTGGGYTF
TRBV27	-	13	-	TRBJ2-1	TGTGCCAGCAGTTCGCAGACCTACAATGAGCAGTTCTTC	CASSSQTYNEQFF
TRBV4-3	TRBD1	14	few	TRBJ1-2	TGCGCCAGCAGCCACCCGAGGGGACAGGGCGGCTACACCTTC	CASSHPRGQGGYTF